The rows below give T cell receptor beta chains drawn from one sample of a study of blood T cell repertoires in COVID-19. Using immunoSEQ multiplex PCR, the repertoire was profiled, and TCRdb retains in-frame clones only, with some absent. The repertoire holds about 190,000 clones, with around 84% as singletons. Sequencing was done on a sample of peripheral blood. The receptors were sampled from a man aged 25-45 years with active or convalescent COVID-19. Both conserved end residues are part of each CDR3. Each record gives: V gene, J gene, CDR3 protein.

TRBV4-3	TRBJ1-1	CASSQTPGNTEAFF
TRBV4-1	TRBJ2-5	CASSQGGGAGETQYF
TRBV1	TRBJ1-2	CTSSQDSRGSGYTF
TRBV2	TRBJ2-7	CASRGTSGKGEQYF
TRBV30	TRBJ2-1	CAWSGRQGTNNEQFF
TRBV6-5	TRBJ1-1	CASRSGEAFF
TRBV6-2/TRBV6-3	TRBJ2-3	CASSPRLPTSTDTQYF
TRBV30	TRBJ2-1	CAWSQLRVDRQFF
TRBV18	TRBJ1-5	CASSPPGTGVDQPQHF
TRBV10-3	TRBJ1-1	CAISQGTANTEAFF
TRBV19	TRBJ1-3	CASMAGAGNTIYF
TRBV6-2/TRBV6-3	TRBJ2-7	CASSYGTSAYEQYF
TRBV7-9	TRBJ2-5	CASSFPLDRETQYF
TRBV3-1/TRBV3-2	TRBJ2-4	CASSQDEVAGGLAKNIQYF
TRBV9	TRBJ1-4	CASSVGELVNEKLFF
TRBV5-1	TRBJ2-3	CASSIGTLTRGTDTQYF
TRBV19	TRBJ2-1	CAGTSTPNWGPRHNEQFF
TRBV4-1	TRBJ2-5	CASSQRDQETQYF
TRBV9	TRBJ1-1	CASSLSGGTEAFF
TRBV12-3/TRBV12-4	TRBJ1-3	CASSLLSGNTIYF
TRBV7-2	TRBJ2-2	CASSLLITNRGSNTGELFF
TRBV21-1	TRBJ2-3	CASSKFDREDTQYF
TRBV29-1	TRBJ2-1	CSVESQGPYNEQFF
TRBV5-1	TRBJ1-6	CASSLALSSYNSPLHF
TRBV7-2	TRBJ2-5	CASSHGLAEETQYF
TRBV5-1	TRBJ2-2	CASSPTGTSGNTGELFF
TRBV12-3/TRBV12-4	TRBJ1-1	CASSPGENTEAFF
TRBV2	TRBJ2-3	CASGQGPDTQYF
TRBV5-4	TRBJ2-5	CASSPHSTGGETQYF
TRBV30	TRBJ2-1	CAWRDGQGADNEQFF
TRBV19	TRBJ2-1	CASSNLGDFSNEQFF
TRBV10-1	TRBJ2-5	CASSGQYQETQYF
TRBV7-6	TRBJ1-5	CASSLDRGQPQHF
TRBV7-2	TRBJ2-3	CASRRLAGDTQYF
TRBV2	TRBJ2-1	CASRANLLAGGPGREQFF
TRBV6-6	TRBJ2-7	CASSYPPYEQYF
TRBV3-1/TRBV3-2	TRBJ2-1	CASSQEKSPPAGGVCVDEQFF
TRBV15	TRBJ1-5	CATSREVRVREDQPQHF
TRBV11-2	TRBJ2-2	CASSLQVGGATGELFF
TRBV27	TRBJ2-5	CASSLSAGFGETQYF
TRBV7-2	TRBJ2-5	CASSARTSGQETQYF
TRBV19	TRBJ1-1	CASSVTGWGGNTEAFF
TRBV19	TRBJ1-1	CASSPGGIPGQLNTEAFF
TRBV3-1/TRBV3-2	TRBJ2-5	CASSQLQETQYF